This T cell receptor (beta chain) was observed in a study of CD8 T cells in Susac syndrome (dated by TCRdb to between 2018 and 2021). Looking at the study overall: Repertoire sequencing was used to test whether CD8+ T cell activation and differentiation in Susac syndrome was antigen driven. Clonality of the CD8+ T cell repertoire was compared between more than 10 healthy donors, approximately 14 Susac syndrome patients and roughly 15 multiple sclerosis patients. Results the study describes overall, beyond this receptor: The number of individuals in the TCR sequencing and HLA analysis was recognized as being relatively small.

RNA was extracted using the RNeasy kit, and about 0.5 to 1 ug of the RNA was reverse transcribed with random hexamers. The immunoSEQ multiplex PCR assay, which covers 54 Vbeta and 13 Jbeta segments, was used to amplify TCR beta CDR3 regions. PCR amplification bias was corrected by using a synthetic template baseline for primer optimization and computational correction. In the paper's pipeline: Reads were annotated to V, D and J genes according to IMGT and were analyzed with immunoSEQ Analyzer, with only productive sequences retained. Clonality was calculated as one minus the Shannon entropy normalized by log2 of the number of productive unique sequences. Public and private clones were assessed among the 100 most prevalent clones of each patient and control. Clones were defined as Susac-specific if absent from the healthy and MS cohorts, from around 1,100 published viral clones and from other ImmuneACCESS disease sequences. The public reads were run again by TCRdb, first through fastp at Q25 and then through MiXCR, and only productive beta chains were kept. Rows are combined by CDR3 protein, so each entry shows the most common genes and DNA. TCRdb, rather than the study authors, made the V and J calls. This sample comprises a few hundred thousand distinct CDR3 sequences, about 94% of them detected only once. The ten largest clones capture around 0.13% of the sample.

High-throughput TCR beta sequencing profiled peripheral blood CD8+ and CD4+ T cells from healthy donors, Susac syndrome patients and multiple sclerosis patients. The multiple sclerosis controls were treatment-naive patients whose relapsing-remitting disease, either stable or active, fulfilled the revised McDonald criteria. Bulk CD8+ and CD4+ T cells were purified by magnetic negative isolation, whereas CD8+ TEMRA cells were enriched by FACS. Blood was collected in EDTA tubes and processed within 24 hours, with PBMCs isolated through density gradient centrifugation. PBMCs intended for TCR sequencing were cryopreserved in liquid nitrogen and thawed later in a water bath at 37 degrees C. A purity of at least 90% was achieved for sorted or isolated CD4+, CD8+ and CD8+ TEMRA cells. Details on this clonotype: The clone's antigen remains unknown. Base qualities were left out, and no much larger clone turns up one base away.

V is shortened by 9 bases, J by 0 bases, and the region joining them spans 15 bases. From its cysteine to its phenylalanine, the CDR3 spans 14 amino acids. The read is trimmed to its CDR3 DNA, 42 bases read in frame from base 1. For CDR1 and CDR2, the germline V gene (reference sequence) lists LNHDA and SQIVND. The TCR comes from a human donor with multiple sclerosis. The sequence links TRBV19 to TRBJ2-7; the D gene is not confidently resolved. Sequenced: CD8+ T cells from PBMCs. Here is the DNA: TGTGCCAGCGCTACAGCGCCAAGCTCCTACGAGCAGTACTTC. Translated, it gives CASATAPSSYEQYF.